One and the same sample provided the 8 T cell receptor beta chains below, sequenced in a study of T-cell reconstitution after alpha-beta-depleted transplantation in children. Unique molecular identifiers were used to barcode this TCRbeta library. TCRdb ran MiXCR on the PCR reads and lists one entry per CDR3 protein. This table holds more than 400,000 distinct CDR3 sequences, over 10% found once. The material was PBMCs, mostly from graft donor cells, obtained 180 days after TCRalphabeta/CD19-depleted stem cell transplant. All receptors come from a female patient aged 2-10 years who had a stem cell transplant for aplastic anemia, so the T cells may come from the graft donor.

This chain joins TRBV3-1 and TRBJ2-1, with TRBD2 identical over 12 bases. Germline CDR1 and CDR2: LGHDT and YNNKEL (reference sequence). With V trimmed by 4 bases and J by 13 bases, 5 bases remained unmatched. The CDR3 has 13 residues. The CDR3: CASSPGLAGPQFF. The CDR3 DNA is TGTGCCAGCAGCCCAGGACTAGCGGGACCCCAGTTCTTC.

V and J are TRBV29-1 and TRBJ1-1, with D possibly TRBD1 on 5 matching bases. Germline V gene data show CDR1 as SQVTM and CDR2 as ANQGSEA. The CDR3 has 12 amino acids. V was trimmed by 3 bases and J by 1 base, leaving 6 bases between them. The CDR3 sequence: CSVDRGNTEAFF. The CDR3 DNA reads TGCAGCGTTGATAGGGGGAACACTGAAGCTTTCTTT.

This clonotype has only a few counts. V gene TRBV29-1 combines with J gene TRBJ1-2; no clear D. The CDR3 sequence is 11 residues long. Trimming pared 1 base from V and 10 bases from J, leaving 10 bases between. Germline V gene lookup returns CDR1 SQVTM and CDR2 ANQGSEA. For the CDR3, the DNA is TGCAGCGTTGAAGGGCTACCGGCCTACACCTTC. Translating it yields CSVEGLPAYTF.

The chain employs TRBV7-2 and TRBJ1-6; no firm D call. In germline, CDR1 is SGHTA, CDR2 FQGNSA. Trimming stripped 5 bases from V and 10 bases from J, with 21 bases between. The CDR3 is 16 residues long. The CDR3 loop reads CASSLMVRGPGSPLHF. The CDR3 nucleotides are TGTGCCAGCAGCCTAATGGTGAGAGGTCCTGGGTCACCCCTCCACTTT.

This clonotype was seen only a few times. The V call is TRBV4-3, the J call TRBJ2-7, with D perhaps TRBD1 or TRBD2 (7 bases each). CDR3 length: 15 amino acids. The germline V gene has CDR1 LGHNA and CDR2 YSLEER. V was clipped by 0 bases and J by 5 bases, with 14 bases between them. The CDR3 DNA follows: TGCGCCAGCAGCCAAGACTGGCAGGGGGGGAACGAGCAGTACTTC. This codes for CASSQDWQGGNEQYF.

V usage is TRBV4-2 and J usage is TRBJ2-3; D is possibly TRBD2 (6 bases). The CDR3 consists of 17 residues. V gave up 0 bases and J gave up 6 bases, with 19 bases separating them. Germline lookup yields CDR1 LGHNA and CDR2 YNFKEQ. CDR3 coding DNA: TGTGCCAGCAGCCAAGAGGTGTGGGGAGGCCCGGGGGATACGCAGTATTTT. Protein sequence: CASSQEVWGGPGDTQYF.

This clonotype was seen ten or more times. V usage is TRBV20-1 and J usage is TRBJ2-3; 10 bases agree with TRBD2. Trimming cost V 6 bases and J 2 bases; bases outside gene matches: 5. The length of the CDR3 is 14 residues. In germline, CDR1 is DFQATT, CDR2 SNEGSKA (reference sequence). The CDR3 here is CSAHGLAVTDTQYF. The CDR3 DNA sequence: TGCAGTGCCCATGGACTAGCGGTCACAGATACGCAGTATTTT.

This clonotype was counted only a few times. The chain is built from TRBV7-3 and TRBJ2-1, with TRBD2 matching 11 bases. Losses at the gene ends were 6 bases for V and 10 bases for J; bases not matched to a gene: 5. This CDR3 is 13 amino acids long. Germline CDR1 and CDR2: SGHTA and FQGTGA. The CDR3 loop reads CASSLAGGKEQFF. The CDR3 DNA follows: TGTGCCAGCAGTCTAGCGGGAGGAAAAGAGCAGTTCTTC.